These T cell receptor beta chains were read from a single sample in a study of blood T cell repertoires in COVID-19. Generated by immunoSEQ multiplex PCR, the TCRdb table keeps only in-frame clones and is missing some. The data contain about 500,000 clones, approximately 90% of them seen just once; the ten biggest clones take up approximately 0.7%. Source material: PBMCs or T cells enriched from blood (not recorded which). The receptors originated from a woman aged 18 to 35 who had recovered from COVID-19. CDR3s include the opening cysteine and the closing phenylalanine or tryptophan. Each record gives: V gene, J gene, CDR3 protein.

TRBV21-1	TRBJ1-1	CASTYRGRVTEAFF
TRBV7-9	TRBJ1-1	CASSRGGSKAFF
TRBV7-9	TRBJ1-1	CASRLGGETEAFF
TRBV15	TRBJ1-5	CATSGALDNQPQHF
TRBV27	TRBJ2-7	CASSRDSPAYEQYF
TRBV30	TRBJ2-3	CAWNRGSTDTQYF
TRBV7-2	TRBJ2-7	CASSSALAIGHEQYF
TRBV12-5	TRBJ1-1	CASGPYRVNTEAFF
TRBV29-1	TRBJ1-1	CSVEGETGAEAFF
TRBV4-2	TRBJ2-5	CASSQSHSLQLETQYF
TRBV5-1	TRBJ2-2	CASSLIAGVANTGELFF
TRBV28	TRBJ1-2	CASLSGIHYGYTF
TRBV5-6	TRBJ1-3	CASSQAAGRNTIYF
TRBV29-1	TRBJ2-3	CSVRWGTDTQYF
TRBV6-6	TRBJ1-4	CASSRWDTTSNEKLFF
TRBV6-4	TRBJ1-2	CASSRPRISGGNYGYTF
TRBV28	TRBJ1-5	CASSLWRNLNQPQHF
TRBV12-3/TRBV12-4	TRBJ2-3	CASSLEGTDTQYF
TRBV5-1	TRBJ2-7	CASSLDTGMGEQYF
TRBV7-3	TRBJ2-3	CASSSGITDTQYF
TRBV11-2	TRBJ1-1	CASSLSGGTNTEAFF
TRBV6-5	TRBJ1-4	CASSWGREGEKLFF
TRBV5-1	TRBJ2-4	CASSSRGLLAKNIQYF
TRBV5-1	TRBJ1-5	CASSQDGGSNQPQHF
TRBV5-1	TRBJ2-2	CASGTLETGELFF
TRBV7-8	TRBJ1-5	CASSSQGGSNQPQHF
TRBV7-2	TRBJ1-1	CASSPGGQANTEAFF
TRBV6-1	TRBJ1-4	CASRDSTNEKLFF
TRBV2	TRBJ1-4	CASRPEAGVGRKLFF
TRBV19	TRBJ2-5	CASTPTGLQETQYF
TRBV9	TRBJ1-1	CASSPRQGAGNTEAFF
TRBV7-2	TRBJ1-3	CASSSGRGNTIYF
TRBV7-9	TRBJ1-2	CASSSDRDKGGYTF
TRBV7-9	TRBJ2-7	CASSRRQGANEQYF
TRBV19	TRBJ1-1	CASSTAERVGGTNTEAFF
TRBV28	TRBJ2-5	CASTRPRLAGGRGETQYF
TRBV19	TRBJ1-4	CASSSGFDEKLFF
TRBV27	TRBJ1-1	CASRLPGMQAFF
TRBV5-6	TRBJ2-1	CASSPGLTNEQFF
TRBV7-2	TRBJ1-2	CASSLDMGQGYGYTF
TRBV3-1/TRBV3-2	TRBJ2-2	CASSQERAAGGELFF
TRBV6-4	TRBJ1-2	CAQTRRGEVYGYTF
TRBV3-1/TRBV3-2	TRBJ1-4	CASSFRDRGEKLFF
TRBV30	TRBJ1-2	CAWSPFTGNGYTF
TRBV5-1	TRBJ1-1	CASSFGLLNTEAFF
TRBV3-1/TRBV3-2	TRBJ2-5	CASSQESPDRGPETQYF
TRBV7-6	TRBJ2-6	CASSSLSTGLEAGANVLTF
TRBV5-1	TRBJ2-7	CASSLEWGTAPSEQYF
TRBV3-1/TRBV3-2	TRBJ1-2	CASSQGLGVDGYTF
TRBV6-1	TRBJ1-3	CASSDPEGNTIYF
TRBV7-9	TRBJ1-6	CASSLTDYNSPLHF